The clone carrying this TCR beta chain was observed a handful of times. Its target is unknown. This entry belongs to a study of cytomegalovirus exposure and HLA in healthy donors. General study results and limits: Through in vitro validation, a few CMV-associated chains were shown to be specific for CMV antigens. One variant, a missense change in DCLRE1C, was linked in a later analysis to TCR beta V- and J-gene trimming. In an earlier analysis, productive rearrangement rates for most beta V segments clustered near 87% or 30%. Most likely, a cluster of highly shared sequence variants arose as a sequencing artifact.

The PCR had 60 Vbeta and 13 Jbeta primers. Clones were read by immunoSEQ multiplex PCR, and TCRdb kept only the in-frame ones, dropping some. Of 85,000 to 120,000 clones detected, around 85% appear once; the ten largest clones hold 3.6%. This CDR3 contains 14 residues. The germline V gene encodes CDR1 SGHDT and CDR2 YYEEEE. The V end lost 3 bases, the J end lost 3 bases, and 13 bases lay between the germline ends. The receptor was isolated from a man in his fifties or sixties in good health and CMV-seronegative. Sequenced material: PBMCs. The V call is TRBV5-6, the J call TRBJ2-7; maybe TRBD2 (6 bases). The CDR3: CASSWGDRDYEQYF. The DNA for the CDR3 is TGTGCCAGCAGCTGGGGGGACCGCGACTACGAGCAGTACTTC.